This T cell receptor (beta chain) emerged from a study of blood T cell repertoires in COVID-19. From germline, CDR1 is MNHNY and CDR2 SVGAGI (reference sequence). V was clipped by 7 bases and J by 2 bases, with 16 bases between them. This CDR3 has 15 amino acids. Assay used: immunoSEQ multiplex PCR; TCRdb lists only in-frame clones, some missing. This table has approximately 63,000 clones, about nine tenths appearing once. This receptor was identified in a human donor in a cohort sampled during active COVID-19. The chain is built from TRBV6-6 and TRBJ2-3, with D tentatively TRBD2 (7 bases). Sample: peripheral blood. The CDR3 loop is CASKGGGRITDTQYF. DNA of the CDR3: TGTGCCAGCAAGGGGGGGGGAAGGATCACAGATACGCAGTATTTT.